The rows below give T cell receptor beta chains drawn from one sample of a study of shared clonotypes between healthy human individuals. Here immunoSEQ multiplex PCR was the method, and the copy in TCRdb shows in-frame clones only, minus some. The sample has around 320,000 clones; roughly 84% are singletons. The specimen sequenced was memory CD8+ T cells sorted from blood. The receptor set was obtained from a man younger than 35 in good health. CDR3s include the opening cysteine and the closing phenylalanine or tryptophan. Fields, in order: CDR3 protein, CDR3 DNA, J gene, clone size, V gene, D gene. The D gene is left open where the match is weak. Size is omitted from some rows. Given values are once, few, many or a class for expanded clones.

CDR3 protein: CASSFAGDHNEQFF
CDR3 DNA: TGCGCCAGCAGCTTCGCGGGGGACCACAATGAGCAGTTCTTC
J gene: TRBJ2-1
clone size: NA
V gene: TRBV4-1
D gene: TRBD2

CDR3 protein: CASSGLNPLEQYF
CDR3 DNA: TGTGCCAGCAGCGGATTGAATCCTCTCGAGCAGTACTTC
J gene: TRBJ2-7
clone size: many
V gene: TRBV9
D gene: NA

CDR3 protein: CASSPQGVSVDYEQYF
CDR3 DNA: TGTGCCAGCTCACCGCAGGGTGTATCGGTCGACTACGAGCAGTACTTC
J gene: TRBJ2-7
clone size: NA
V gene: TRBV18
D gene: NA

CDR3 protein: CASRDGYYGYTF
CDR3 DNA: TGTGCCAGCAGAGACGGTTATTATGGCTACACCTTC
J gene: TRBJ1-2
clone size: NA
V gene: TRBV27
D gene: NA

CDR3 protein: CASSNGDGIRGTNEKLFF
CDR3 DNA: TGCGCCAGCAGCAACGGCGATGGGATCCGGGGAACTAATGAAAAACTGTTTTTT
J gene: TRBJ1-4
clone size: NA
V gene: TRBV4-1
D gene: NA

CDR3 protein: CSVEEVRIVNYGYTF
CDR3 DNA: TGCAGCGTTGAAGAGGTCCGGATAGTTAACTATGGCTACACCTTC
J gene: TRBJ1-2
clone size: NA
V gene: TRBV29-1
D gene: NA

CDR3 protein: CSVTLTGVEQYF
CDR3 DNA: TGCAGCGTTACCCTAACAGGGGTCGAGCAGTACTTC
J gene: TRBJ2-7
clone size: once
V gene: TRBV29-1
D gene: TRBD1

CDR3 protein: CASRRDFYSPLHF
CDR3 DNA: TGTGCCAGCAGGAGGGACTTTTATTCACCCCTCCACTTT
J gene: TRBJ1-6
clone size: once
V gene: TRBV6-6
D gene: NA

CDR3 protein: CASSQGRATEAFF
CDR3 DNA: TGCGCCAGCAGCCAGGGAAGGGCGACTGAAGCTTTCTTT
J gene: TRBJ1-1
clone size: NA
V gene: TRBV4-3
D gene: NA

CDR3 protein: CASSFKGAYEQYF
CDR3 DNA: TGTGCCAGCAGTTTCAAAGGGGCCTACGAGCAGTACTTC
J gene: TRBJ2-7
clone size: NA
V gene: TRBV5-4
D gene: NA

CDR3 protein: CASSPRTSGTYEQYF
CDR3 DNA: TGTGCCAGCAGTCCGAGGACTAGCGGGACCTACGAGCAGTACTTC
J gene: TRBJ2-7
clone size: NA
V gene: TRBV27
D gene: TRBD2

CDR3 protein: CASSGSLAERATNEKLFF
CDR3 DNA: TGTGCCAGCAGCGGAAGTTTGGCCGAACGAGCAACTAATGAAAAACTGTTTTTT
J gene: TRBJ1-4
clone size: NA
V gene: TRBV28
D gene: NA

CDR3 protein: CAISEGGSRGSYEQYF
CDR3 DNA: TGTGCCATCAGTGAAGGTGGCTCGAGAGGCTCCTACGAGCAGTACTTC
J gene: TRBJ2-7
clone size: NA
V gene: TRBV10-3
D gene: NA

CDR3 protein: CASSPSDSSYEQYF
CDR3 DNA: TGTGCCAGCAGCCCTTCGGACAGCTCCTACGAGCAGTACTTC
J gene: TRBJ2-7
clone size: NA
V gene: TRBV7-6
D gene: NA

CDR3 protein: CASSFTDRVGEQFF
CDR3 DNA: TGTGCCAGCAGCTTTACCGACAGGGTTGGTGAGCAGTTCTTC
J gene: TRBJ2-1
clone size: NA
V gene: TRBV7-9
D gene: TRBD1

CDR3 protein: CASSLTRGANEQFF
CDR3 DNA: TGCGCCAGCAGCTTGACTAGGGGAGCCAATGAGCAGTTCTTC
J gene: TRBJ2-1
clone size: once
V gene: TRBV5-1
D gene: NA

CDR3 protein: CASSLTLNTEAFF
CDR3 DNA: TGTGCCAGCAGTCTGACGCTGAACACTGAAGCTTTCTTT
J gene: TRBJ1-1
clone size: NA
V gene: TRBV27
D gene: NA

CDR3 protein: CSVEENYGYTF
CDR3 DNA: TGCAGCGTTGAAGAAAACTATGGCTACACCTTC
J gene: TRBJ1-2
clone size: NA
V gene: TRBV29-1
D gene: NA

CDR3 protein: CAIAGGPDEQFF
CDR3 DNA: TGTGCCATCGCGGGAGGGCCCGATGAGCAGTTCTTC
J gene: TRBJ2-1
clone size: NA
V gene: TRBV10-3
D gene: TRBD2

CDR3 protein: CASSGGTSGAIDTQYF
CDR3 DNA: TGTGCCAGCAGCGGTGGGACTAGCGGGGCTATAGATACGCAGTATTTT
J gene: TRBJ2-3
clone size: NA
V gene: TRBV5-6
D gene: TRBD2